This T cell receptor beta chain is from a study of vaccination effects on CD4 cells after COVID-19. This table comes from immunoSEQ multiplex PCR, and its TCRdb copy is limited to in-frame clones, with some not included. The table shows just under 75,000 clones, with about 70% occurring only once. Findings of the study overall: Pronounced clonal contraction occurred in clones induced by infection and by vaccine late after vaccination.

Trimming cost V 8 bases and J 4 bases; bases outside gene matches: 5. Germline V gene data show CDR1 as MNHEY and CDR2 as SMNVEV (reference sequence). The CDR3 totals 13 residues. As for this clone: Its target is unknown.

Expansion of antigen-specific CD4+ T cells with viral peptide pools was carried out by the ViraFEST assay before sequencing. Subsequent to approximately 11 days of culture, CD4+ T cells were isolated. Vaccinated participants had no history of SARS-CoV-2 infection and tested negative for nucleocapsid antibodies. It was with roughly 11 IU/ml IL-2 and roughly 9.2 ug/ml peptides that under 2.5 million PBMC per well were cultured. The TCR originated in a human donor who received a COVID-19 vaccine. J is TRBJ2-3 and V is TRBV27, with 8 bases identical to TRBD1. The specimen was CD4+ T cells from PBMCs cultured with HCoV-NL63 spike peptides, collected before COVID-19 vaccination. The CDR3 loop reads CASLRQGSDTQYF. The CDR3 DNA reads TGTGCCAGCTTAAGACAGGGGTCAGATACGCAGTATTTT.